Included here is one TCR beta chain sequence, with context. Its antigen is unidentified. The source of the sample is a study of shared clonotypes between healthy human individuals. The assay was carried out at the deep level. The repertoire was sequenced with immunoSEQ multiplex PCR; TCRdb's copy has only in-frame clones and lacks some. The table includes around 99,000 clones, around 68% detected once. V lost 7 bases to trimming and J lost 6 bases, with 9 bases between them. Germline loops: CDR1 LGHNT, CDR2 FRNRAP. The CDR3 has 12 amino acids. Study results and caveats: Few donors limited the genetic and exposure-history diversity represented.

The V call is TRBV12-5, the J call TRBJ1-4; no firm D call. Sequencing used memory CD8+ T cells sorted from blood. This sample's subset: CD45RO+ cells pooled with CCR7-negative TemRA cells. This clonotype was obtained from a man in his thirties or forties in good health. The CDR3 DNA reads TGTGCTAGTGCCCTTTGTTATGAAAAACTGTTTTTT. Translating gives CASALCYEKLFF.